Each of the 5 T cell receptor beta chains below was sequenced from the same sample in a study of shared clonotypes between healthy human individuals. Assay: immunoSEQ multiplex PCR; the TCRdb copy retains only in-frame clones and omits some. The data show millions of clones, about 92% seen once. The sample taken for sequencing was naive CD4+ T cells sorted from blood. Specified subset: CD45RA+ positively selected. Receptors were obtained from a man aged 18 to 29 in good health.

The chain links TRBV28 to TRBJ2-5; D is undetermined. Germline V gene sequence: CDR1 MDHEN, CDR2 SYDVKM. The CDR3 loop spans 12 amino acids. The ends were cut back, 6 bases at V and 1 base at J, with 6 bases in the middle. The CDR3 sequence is CASSQTQETQYF. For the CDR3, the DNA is TGTGCCAGCAGCCAAACCCAAGAGACCCAGTACTTC.

The CDR3 loop reads CAISEIAVYNEQFF. As DNA, the CDR3 is TGTGCCATCAGTGAAATAGCAGTATACAATGAGCAGTTCTTC. The J gene is TRBJ2-1, the V gene TRBV10-3; D is uncertain. With 3 bases removed from V and 4 bases from J, the gap between germline ends came to 10 bases. Germline V gene data show CDR1 as ENHRY and CDR2 as SYGVKD. The CDR3 contains 14 residues.

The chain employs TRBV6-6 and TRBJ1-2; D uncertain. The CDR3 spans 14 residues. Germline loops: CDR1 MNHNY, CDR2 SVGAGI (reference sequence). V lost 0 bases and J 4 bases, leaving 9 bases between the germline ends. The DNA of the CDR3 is TGTGCCAGCAGTTACTCGACTGCCGTCTATGGCTACACCTTC. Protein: CASSYSTAVYGYTF.

This chain's CDR3 is CASSQDSDRGFYEQYF. CDR3 nucleotide sequence: TGCGCCAGCAGCCAAGATTCGGACAGGGGGTTCTACGAGCAGTACTTC. The J gene is TRBJ2-7, the V gene TRBV4-1; 10 bases align to TRBD1. The CDR3 contains 16 residues. Germline V lookup: CDR1 MGHRA, CDR2 YSYEKL. The V and J ends lost 0 bases and 3 bases, in that order; junction bases with no gene match: 5.

CDR3 region: CASSLFRETGNPNEQFF. CDR3 coding DNA: TGTGCCAGCAGCTTGTTTAGGGAAACAGGGAACCCGAATGAGCAGTTCTTC. The V and J genes are TRBV5-4 and TRBJ2-1; D perhaps matches TRBD1 (6 bases). V was cut by 1 base and J by 7 bases, with 21 bases left in between. Looked up from germline, CDR1 is SGHNT and CDR2 is YYREEE (reference sequence). This CDR3 has 17 residues. Using reference TRBV5-4 and TRBJ2-1 for the parts outside the CDR3, the full variable domain is ETGVTQSPTHLIKTRGQQVTLRCSSQSGHNTVSWYQQALGQGPQFIFQYYREEENGRGNFPPRFSGLQFPNYSSELNVNALELDDSALYLCASSLFRETGNPNEQFFGPGTRLTVL.